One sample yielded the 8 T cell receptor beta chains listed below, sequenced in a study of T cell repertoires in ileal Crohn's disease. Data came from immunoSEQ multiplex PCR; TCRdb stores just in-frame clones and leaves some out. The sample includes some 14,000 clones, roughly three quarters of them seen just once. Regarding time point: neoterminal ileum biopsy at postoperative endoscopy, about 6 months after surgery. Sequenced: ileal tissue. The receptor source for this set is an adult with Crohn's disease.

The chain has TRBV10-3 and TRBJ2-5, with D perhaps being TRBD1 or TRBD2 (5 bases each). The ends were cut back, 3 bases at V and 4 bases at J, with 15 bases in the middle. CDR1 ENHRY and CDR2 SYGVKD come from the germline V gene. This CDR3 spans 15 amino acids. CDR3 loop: CAISDATNGGETQYF. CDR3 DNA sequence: TGTGCCATCAGTGATGCGACTAATGGGGGAGAGACCCAGTACTTC.

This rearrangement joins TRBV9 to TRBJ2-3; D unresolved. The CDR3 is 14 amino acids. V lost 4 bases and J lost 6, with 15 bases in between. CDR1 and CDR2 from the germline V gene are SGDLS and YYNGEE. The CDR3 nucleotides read TGTGCCAGCAGCCAACGGATCCTATCGGATACGCAGTATTTT. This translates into CASSQRILSDTQYF.

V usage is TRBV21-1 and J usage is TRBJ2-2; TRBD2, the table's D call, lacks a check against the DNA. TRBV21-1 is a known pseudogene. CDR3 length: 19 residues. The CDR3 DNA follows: TGTGCCAGCACCCCGGTCCTGGCTAGCGGGGGCCGGGGCACCGGGGAGCTGTTTTTT. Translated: CASTPVLASGGRGTGELFF.

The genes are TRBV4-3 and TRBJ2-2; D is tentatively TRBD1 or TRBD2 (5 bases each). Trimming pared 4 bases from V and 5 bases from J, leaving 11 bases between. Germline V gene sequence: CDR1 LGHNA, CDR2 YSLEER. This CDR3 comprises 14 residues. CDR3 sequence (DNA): TGCGCCAGCAGCCCTCTCGGGGCTACCGGGGAGCTGTTTTTT. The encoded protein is CASSPLGATGELFF.

CDR3 nucleotides: TGTGCCAGCTCCCGGACTAGCGGGAAAGGGACAGATACGCAGTATTTT. Encoded protein: CASSRTSGKGTDTQYF. The V and J genes are TRBV18 and TRBJ2-3; the match to TRBD2 covers 12 bases. Germline CDR1 and CDR2: KGHSH and LQKENI. The CDR3 length is 16 residues. V trimming: 6 bases; J trimming: 3 bases; junction bases outside the gene matches: 7.

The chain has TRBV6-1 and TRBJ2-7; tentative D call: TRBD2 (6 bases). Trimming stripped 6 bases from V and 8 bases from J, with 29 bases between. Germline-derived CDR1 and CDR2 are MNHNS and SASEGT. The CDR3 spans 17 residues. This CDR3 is CASSETVWWRDSVKQYF. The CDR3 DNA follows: TGTGCCAGCAGCGAAACCGTGTGGTGGCGGGACTCTGTGAAGCAGTACTTC.

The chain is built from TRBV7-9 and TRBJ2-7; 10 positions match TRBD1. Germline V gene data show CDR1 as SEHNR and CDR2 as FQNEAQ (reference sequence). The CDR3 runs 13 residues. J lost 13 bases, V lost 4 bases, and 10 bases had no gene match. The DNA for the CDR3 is TGTGCCAGCAGCTCGCCCGGACAGGGGGGGCAATACTTC. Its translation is CASSSPGQGGQYF.

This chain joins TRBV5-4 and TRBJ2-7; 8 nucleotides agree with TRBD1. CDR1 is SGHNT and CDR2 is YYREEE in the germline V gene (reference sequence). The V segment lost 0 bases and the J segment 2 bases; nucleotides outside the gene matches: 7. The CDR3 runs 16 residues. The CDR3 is CASSLGRTGRAYEQYF. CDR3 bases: TGTGCCAGCAGCTTGGGGAGGACAGGGCGCGCCTACGAGCAGTACTTC.